This TCR beta chain came from a study of blood T cell repertoires in COVID-19 (dated by TCRdb to about 2020). Study-level background: Collaborator samples came from the United States, Italy and Spain and covered acute and convalescent phases of COVID-19. The repertoires were released in a freely available public database intended as a resource for research on the immune response to SARS-CoV-2. The material from the prospective study consisted of cDNA or gDNA derived from T cells, B-cell-depleted T cells, or PBMCs. The dataset comprised deeply sampled blood TCRbeta repertoires from subjects exposed to, actively infected with, or recovered from COVID-19. Sample metadata almost always included a de-identified subject ID, COVID-19 status, age in years and sex. The samples were drawn from two sources: the first 160 participants of the ongoing ImmuneRACE study, and over 950 subjects contributed by 6 global collaborators. HLA class I and class II types, where available, came from metadata supplied by the sample provider rather than from assay-based typing. Paper-wide results and their limitations: The quantity of clinical and demographic metadata differed by source and by participant and was supplied without curation.

At one collaborating source in Seattle, patients were enrolled during active infection and were followed longitudinally through the course of disease. Each collaborating institution followed its own protocols to collect whole blood in K2EDTA tubes. For TCRbeta analysis, collaborators shipped samples as frozen whole blood, isolated PBMCs, or DNA extracted from either of those sample types. TCRbeta CDR3 regions were amplified from genomic DNA using the immunoSEQ Assay, a bias-controlled multiplex PCR. From the authors' description of their analysis: The number of nucleated cells in each sample was estimated by amplification of reference gene primers within the assay. To quantify the absolute abundance of each unique TCRbeta CDR3 rearrangement, sequence reads were collapsed and filtered. For each sample, productive Simpson clonality was calculated as the square root of Simpson's diversity index over productive rearrangements. Imported from immuneACCESS, the table was reduced by TCRdb to in-frame sequences with V and J called. These copies leave out some clones; in studies compared against another copy, an unresolved V gene accounts for under half, and the cause of the remainder is not known. V and J calls and clone size are copied from that table; D and trimming were computed from the DNA. The sample contains 250,000 to 350,000 clones, 65% to 85% of them found a single time. The ten largest clonotypes hold roughly 1.6% of the sample.

CDR1 and CDR2, per the germline V gene, are LGHNA and YSLEER. V drops 3 bases and J drops 6 bases, leaving 12 bases in between. From the cysteine through the phenylalanine, the CDR3 covers 13 amino acids. The DNA shown is the 39-base CDR3, in frame from base 1. As for this clone: Its target antigen remains unknown. No much larger clonotype is one base removed from it; base qualities were not supplied.

This chain joins TRBV4-3 to TRBJ2-7; the D gene is perhaps TRBD1, from 6 matching bases. The sequencing sample was made of peripheral blood. The sequence was obtained from a human donor with COVID-19, enrolled during active disease. The donor label of this sample is uncertain. The CDR3 loop reads CASSQNRDREQYF. In nucleotide form, the sequence is TGCGCCAGCAGCCAGAACAGGGATCGCGAGCAGTACTTC.